The 27 T cell receptor beta chains in this list originate from one sample, sequenced in a study of T cells in Graves' hyperthyroidism and ophthalmopathy. From RNA transcripts, TCR beta CDR3 regions were amplified. The HTBI set primed first-round TCR CDR3 RT-PCR. TCRdb re-analysed the multiplex PCR reads in MiXCR, keeping a single row per CDR3 protein. The top ten hold less than 85% of the sample, which has hundreds of thousands of distinct CDR3 sequences, roughly 25% seen once. Material: blood. All receptors derive from a man in his forties or fifties with Graves' hyperthyroidism.

With respect to this clonotype: A read error may produce the germline difference seen at one junction end. The rearrangement uses TRBV5-5 and TRBJ1-6; possibly TRBD1 for D (5 bases). The germline CDR1 and CDR2 sequences are SGHKS and YYEKEE (reference sequence). The CDR3 totals 15 residues. The DNA for the CDR3 is TGCGCCAGCAGGGAACAAGCATGGAATAATTCACCCCTCCACTTT. This sequence encodes CASREQAWNNSPLHF.

There are a few counts of this clonotype. The chain has TRBV5-1 and TRBJ2-3; 10 bases line up with TRBD2. This CDR3 has 16 residues. The V gene end was trimmed by 5 bases and the J gene end by 4 bases; junction bases not matched to a gene: 10. Germline-derived CDR1 and CDR2 are SGHRS and YFSETQ. CDR3 DNA sequence: TGCGCCAGCAGTACCACAGCGGGAGGGCCTTCAGATACGCAGTATTTT. This encodes CASSTTAGGPSDTQYF. Drawing the rest from reference TRBV5-1 and TRBJ2-3, the complete variable domain is KAGVTQTPRYLIKTRGQQVTLSCSPISGHRSVSWYQQTPGQGLQFLFEYFSETQRNKGNFPGRFSGRQFSNSRSEMNVSTLELGDSALYLCASSTTAGGPSDTQYFGPGTRLTVL.

This chain joins TRBV29-1 and TRBJ1-5; TRBD1 agrees at 7 bases. CDR3 length equals 17 residues. Germline V gene data show CDR1 as SQVTM and CDR2 as ANQGSEA. Here the CDR3 DNA reads TGCACCCTGGGGTCAAGGTTCGCAGGGGGTTTAAATCAGCCCCAGCATTTT. This translates into CTLGSRFAGGLNQPQHF.

The J gene is TRBJ1-1, the V gene TRBV5-1, with 7 bases aligning to TRBD1. Germline values: CDR1 SGHRS, CDR2 YFSETQ. The trim removed 6 bases at V and 1 base at J, leaving 6 bases unmatched. This CDR3 has 14 residues. The CDR3 DNA sequence: TGCGCCAGCAACAGGGGCGGTGAGAACACTGAAGCTTTCTTT. This translates into CASNRGGENTEAFF. Full variable domain (remainder filled in from reference TRBV5-1 and TRBJ1-1): KAGVTQTPRYLIKTRGQQVTLSCSPISGHRSVSWYQQTPGQGLQFLFEYFSETQRNKGNFPGRFSGRQFSNSRSEMNVSTLELGDSALYLCASNRGGENTEAFFGQGTRLTVV.

This clonotype was seen repeatedly, ten times or more. The chain uses TRBV28 and TRBJ2-1; D not certain. V shed 6 bases and J shed 4 bases, with 7 bases lying between them. The CDR3 totals 12 residues. Per the germline V gene, CDR1 is MDHEN and CDR2 is SYDVKM. The CDR3 sequence is CASRLPYNEQFF. CDR3 DNA: TGTGCCAGCAGACTCCCGTACAATGAGCAGTTCTTC.

At least ten counts were recorded for this clonotype. The chain is built from TRBV11-2 and TRBJ2-1, with TRBD2 matching 9 bases. Per germline, CDR1 SGHAT and CDR2 FQNNGV. CDR3 length: 14 amino acids. J lost 10 bases, V lost 1 base, and 5 bases had no gene match. Here the CDR3 reads CASSLVPGLAEQFF. The CDR3 nucleotides read TGTGCCAGCAGCTTAGTTCCGGGACTAGCAGAGCAGTTCTTC.

J is TRBJ2-1 and V is TRBV10-1; tentatively, D is TRBD1 (6 bases). The CDR3 length is 16 residues. Germline-derived CDR1 and CDR2 are WNHNN and SYGVQD (reference sequence). Trimming cost V 8 bases and J 4 bases, with 21 bases left between them. This CDR3 reads CASSDLGTRGYNEQFF. Here the CDR3 DNA reads TGCGCCAGCTCGGACCTCGGGACCAGGGGATACAATGAGCAGTTCTTC.

CDR3 sequence: CASSEGQGRNEQFF. CDR3 sequence (DNA): TGCGCCAGCAGTGAGGGACAGGGTAGGAATGAGCAGTTCTTC. The chain uses TRBV10-1 and TRBJ2-1, with 8 nucleotides matching TRBD1. CDR1 is WNHNN, CDR2 SYGVQD, per germline (reference sequence). CDR3 length equals 14 residues. J gave up 7 bases and V 2 bases, and 4 bases lay outside the gene matches.

This clonotype was counted many times. The CDR3 coding sequence is TGTGCCTGGACAGGGGGCGATTCAGATACGCAGTATTTT. Protein: CAWTGGDSDTQYF. The chain recombines TRBV30 with TRBJ2-3; 8 nucleotides match TRBD1. Germline V lookup: CDR1 GTSNPN, CDR2 SVGIG (reference sequence). The CDR3 spans 13 residues. Unmatched junction bases numbered 4, after V lost 4 bases and J lost 4 bases.

The chain is built from TRBV29-1 and TRBJ2-5, with D possibly being TRBD1 (6 bases). Deletions cut 8 bases from V and 5 bases from J, with 15 bases between. This CDR3 spans 12 amino acids. Germline V CDR1 and CDR2: SQVTM, ANQGSEA. The CDR3 protein is CSLQGTLETQYF. The CDR3 DNA sequence: TGCAGCCTGCAGGGGACCCTTGAGACCCAGTACTTC.

This clonotype was counted between two and nine times. V and J are TRBV24-1 and TRBJ1-2, with 10 bases identical to TRBD1. The CDR3 extends over 14 amino acids. V shed 3 bases, J shed 6 bases, and the junction held 3 bases outside the gene matches. In germline, CDR1 is KGHDR, CDR2 SFDVKD. In DNA form, the CDR3 reads TGTGCCACCAGTGATCCCGGGACAGGGGATGGCTACACCTTC. Its translation is CATSDPGTGDGYTF.

The chain is built from TRBV29-1 and TRBJ2-1; 8 nucleotides match TRBD2. Germline CDR1 is SQVTM and CDR2 is ANQGSEA. The CDR3 runs to 14 residues. V was clipped by 3 bases and J by 5 bases; unmatched bases: 6. CDR3 region: CSVDTGLGDNEQFF. CDR3 nucleotide sequence: TGCAGCGTTGACACGGGACTAGGGGACAATGAGCAGTTCTTC.

This rearrangement joins TRBV19 to TRBJ1-1, with D unresolved. V lost 3 bases and J lost 6, with 8 bases in between. This CDR3 has 12 residues. The germline V gene encodes CDR1 LNHDA and CDR2 SQIVND (reference sequence). CDR3 sequence: CASSIGGAEAFF. The DNA for the CDR3 is TGTGCCAGTAGTATTGGTGGGGCTGAAGCTTTCTTT.

The chain combines TRBV10-3 with TRBJ2-2; no clear D. The V and J ends lost 6 bases and 4 bases respectively, with 6 bases between them. Per germline, CDR1 ENHRY and CDR2 SYGVKD. The CDR3 is made up of 12 amino acids. CDR3 DNA sequence: TGTGCCATCAGAGTGCTCACCGGGGAGCTGTTTTTT. Its translation is CAIRVLTGELFF.

This clonotype was found many times. This chain connects TRBV20-1 to TRBJ2-7, with TRBD2 identical over 8 bases. V lost 2 bases and J lost 4; bases outside the gene matches: 7. The germline gives CDR1 DFQATT, CDR2 SNEGSKA (reference sequence). This CDR3 spans 14 amino acids. CDR3 sequence: CSARPGLAQYEQYF. The CDR3 region has the DNA TGCAGTGCTAGACCCGGACTAGCACAATACGAGCAGTACTTC.

This clonotype occurred a few times. The V call is TRBV19, the J call TRBJ1-1; D is ambiguous. This CDR3 has 15 residues. The V gene's germline CDR1 is LNHDA and CDR2 SQIVND (reference sequence). The V end lost 3 bases, the J end lost 0 bases, and 11 bases lay between the germline ends. The CDR3 DNA reads TGTGCCAGTAGTATTTTTGGGGAGGTGAACACTGAAGCTTTCTTT. This encodes CASSIFGEVNTEAFF.

This sequence joins TRBV12-3 or TRBV12-4 and TRBJ2-4; 10 bases match TRBD2. The V gene end was trimmed by 1 base and the J gene end by 6 bases; junction bases not matched to a gene: 9. The CDR3 consists of 17 residues. The CDR3 spells CASSLEPSGSWTNIQYF. CDR3 coding DNA: TGTGCCAGCAGTTTAGAACCTAGCGGGAGTTGGACAAACATTCAGTACTTC.

The chain combines TRBV5-1 with TRBJ1-1; 11 positions match TRBD1. Germline-derived CDR1 and CDR2 are SGHRS and YFSETQ. The CDR3 extends over 13 amino acids. After removal of 4 bases from V and 8 bases from J, the junction contained 4 bases not matched to a gene. CDR3: CASSGGTGGEAFF. CDR3 bases: TGCGCCAGCAGCGGCGGGACAGGGGGAGAAGCTTTCTTT.

There are many counts of this clonotype. The chain recombines TRBV6-2 or TRBV6-3 with TRBJ2-3; possibly TRBD2 for D (5 bases). V was pared by 6 bases and J by 1 base, with 5 bases between. This CDR3 has 12 amino acids. Germline values: CDR1 MNHEY, CDR2 SVGEGT. CDR3 loop: CASREGTDTQYF. For the CDR3, the DNA is TGTGCCAGCAGGGAGGGCACAGATACGCAGTATTTT.

The V gene is TRBV27, the J gene TRBJ2-5; D is unresolved. This CDR3 contains 15 residues. The V gene's germline CDR1 is MNHEY and CDR2 SMNVEV (reference sequence). Trimming removed 6 bases at V and 1 base at J, with 15 bases between. The CDR3 region is CASSATQAPQETQYF. The CDR3 region has the DNA TGTGCCAGCAGCGCGACTCAGGCCCCCCAAGAGACCCAGTACTTC.

In its sample, this clonotype was seen many times. This rearrangement joins TRBV11-1 to TRBJ2-3; 15 nucleotides agree with TRBD2. CDR3 length: 16 residues. CDR1 and CDR2 from the germline V gene are SGHAT and FQDESV (reference sequence). Germline trimming cut 5 bases from V and 5 bases from J; bases unmatched to any gene: 5. CDR3: CASSPGLAGGVDTQYF. CDR3 nucleotides: TGTGCCAGCAGCCCGGGACTAGCGGGAGGTGTAGATACGCAGTATTTT.

This clonotype was counted a few times. This chain uses TRBV7-9 with TRBJ1-2; weak D call: TRBD1 (6 bases). This CDR3 has 13 amino acids. Trimming took 5 bases from V and 8 from J, leaving 15 bases between them. Germline V gene data show CDR1 as SEHNR and CDR2 as FQNEAQ (reference sequence). As DNA, the CDR3 is TGTGCCAGCAGCACAGACAGGTATCGCGGCTACACCTTC. Translating it yields CASSTDRYRGYTF.

This clonotype was picked up many times. The V gene is TRBV11-2, the J gene TRBJ2-5; TRBD1 matches 9 bases. The CDR3 extends over 15 amino acids. The ends lost 4 bases at V and 5 bases at J; junction bases unmatched: 8. The germline V gene has CDR1 SGHAT and CDR2 FQNNGV. Written as DNA, the CDR3 is TGTGCCAGCAGCTCCACGGACAGGGGTGGGGAGACCCAGTACTTC. It specifies CASSSTDRGGETQYF.

This clonotype was observed a handful of times. J is TRBJ2-7 and V is TRBV12-3 or TRBV12-4; D may match TRBD1 or TRBD2 (5 bases each). V was cut by 6 bases and J by 3 bases, with 12 bases left in between. The CDR3 spans 13 residues. The CDR3 is CASRGPGYYEQYF. DNA of the CDR3: TGTGCCAGCAGGGGGCCGGGGTACTACGAGCAGTACTTC.

The rearrangement links TRBV6-2 or TRBV6-3 to TRBJ2-4; D is ambiguous. Germline V gene lookup returns CDR1 MNHEY and CDR2 SVGEGT. This CDR3 has 14 amino acids. Between the trimmed V and J ends, which lost 5 bases and 1 base, there was a span of 9 bases. For the CDR3, the DNA is TGTGCCAGCAGTGTTCCGGATGCCAAAAACATTCAGTACTTC. Translating gives CASSVPDAKNIQYF.

This clonotype has a handful of counts. V gene TRBV5-1 combines with J gene TRBJ2-7; no reliable D call. Germline V lookup: CDR1 SGHRS, CDR2 YFSETQ. Trimming took 0 bases from V and 6 from J, leaving 10 bases between them. The CDR3 is 13 residues long. The CDR3 reads CASSLGGSIEQYF. The DNA of the CDR3 is TGCGCCAGCAGCTTGGGTGGTAGCATCGAGCAGTACTTC.

The J gene is TRBJ1-2, the V gene TRBV20-1, with TRBD1 matching 9 bases. CDR1 DFQATT and CDR2 SNEGSKA come from the germline V gene (reference sequence). The CDR3 length is 14 residues. Trimming removed 6 bases from V and 3 bases from J; junction bases left unmatched: 8. The CDR3 bases are TGCAGTGCCCGCCCGGGACAGGGTGACTATGGCTACACCTTC. This encodes CSARPGQGDYGYTF.